The text below deals with one T cell receptor (beta chain). Its antigen is unknown. Per germline, CDR1 SGHVS and CDR2 FNYEAQ. CDR3 size: 15 residues. V gave up 1 base and J gave up 2 bases, with 10 bases separating them. Here immunoSEQ multiplex PCR was the method, and the copy in TCRdb shows in-frame clones only, minus some. The table lists approximately 110,000 clones, roughly 90% of them singletons, with around 0.6% in the top ten. Time point: week 11, during vaccination. Vaccinated patients received 300 ug of mutant IDH1 20-mer peptide per dose, with topical imiquimod. The data stem from a study of a mutant IDH1 vaccine in newly diagnosed glioma. On the study more broadly: Either 4-6 weeks after radiotherapy alone or alongside temozolomide, vaccination was begun. Notes on the study in general: Pseudoprogression showed no apparent link to changes in top peripheral T cell clonotypes.

The TCR originated in a woman aged 45-59 years with glioma. This material consisted of PBMCs, taken from a glioma patient whose treatment included an IDH1 peptide vaccine. This rearrangement joins TRBV7-6 to TRBJ2-3, with TRBD2 as a possible D gene (5 bases). The CDR3 protein is CASSLETTNTDTQYF. CDR3 in DNA: TGTGCCAGCAGCTTAGAAACGACTAACACAGATACGCAGTATTTT.